What follows are 20 T cell receptor beta chains derived from one specimen sequenced in a study of T-cell memory formation after mild COVID-19. TCRdb redid the calling of the 5' RACE reads with MiXCR, one entry per CDR3 protein. The table lists roughly 600,000 distinct CDR3 sequences, more than 15% of them singletons, with about 12% in the top ten. Sequenced material: PBMCs or a T cell subset sorted from them (not recorded which). Source of these receptors: an adult woman who had mild COVID-19 (a few samples of this study predate the infection). Cell type and time point are not known.

The chain employs TRBV5-1 and TRBJ1-6; a possible D gene is TRBD1 (5 bases). Trimming took 0 bases from V and 7 from J, leaving 8 bases between them. This CDR3 has 14 amino acids. CDR1 and CDR2 from the germline V gene are SGHRS and YFSETQ. DNA for the CDR3: TGCGCCAGCAGCTTGGAACAGGCCAATTCACCCCTCCACTTT. Protein: CASSLEQANSPLHF.

A few counts support this clonotype. Possible read error: a much larger clone is one base away. The genes are TRBV18 and TRBJ2-1; unclear D gene. CDR1 and CDR2 (germline): KGHSH, LQKENI. The V end lost 0 bases, the J end lost 6 bases, and 6 bases lay between the germline ends. This CDR3 is 13 amino acids long. CDR3 coding DNA: TGTGCCAGCTCACCACCGAGCTCCAATGAGCAGTTCTTC. This sequence encodes CASSPPSSNEQFF.

The chain links TRBV20-1 to TRBJ2-1, with D tentatively TRBD2 (5 bases). The CDR3 extends over 16 amino acids. The V and J ends lost 1 base and 2 bases respectively, with 15 bases between them. Germline assignment: CDR1 DFQATT and CDR2 SNEGSKA (reference sequence). CDR3 protein: CSARGAGGPAYNEQFF. In nucleotides, the CDR3 is TGCAGTGCTAGAGGGGCGGGCGGGCCGGCCTACAATGAGCAGTTCTTC.

The chain couples TRBV19 to TRBJ2-7; perhaps TRBD2 as D (8 bases). V was trimmed by 5 bases and J by 6 bases, leaving 20 bases between them. The germline CDR1 and CDR2 sequences are LNHDA and SQIVND (reference sequence). The CDR3 is 15 residues long. The CDR3 reads CASSPGRGQGFEQYF. For the CDR3, the DNA is TGTGCCAGTAGTCCCGGGAGGGGGCAAGGTTTCGAGCAGTACTTC.

A few counts support this clonotype. The V and J genes are TRBV7-9 and TRBJ1-4; possible D gene TRBD1, 6 bases. The CDR3 covers 16 residues. Germline CDR1 reads SEHNR; CDR2 reads FQNEAQ (reference sequence). V lost 5 bases and J lost 8, with 21 bases in between. The CDR3 bases are TGTGCCAGCAGCGCCCGTTCACAGGGTGAGAAAGAAAAACTGTTTTTT. Translating gives CASSARSQGEKEKLFF.

The rearrangement joins TRBV12-3 or TRBV12-4 to TRBJ2-6; D call uncertain. The V end was cut by 2 bases, the J end by 0 bases, with 11 bases between. There are 17 residues in the CDR3. This CDR3 is CASSLSNSFSGANVLTF. CDR3 bases: TGTGCCAGCAGTTTAAGTAACAGTTTCTCTGGGGCCAACGTCCTGACTTTC.

This chain connects TRBV6-5 to TRBJ1-2; D is unresolved. Per the germline V gene, CDR1 is MNHEY and CDR2 is SVGAGI. CDR3 length: 13 residues. Trimming took 5 bases from V and 3 from J, leaving 10 bases between them. The CDR3 loop reads CASSADDDYGYTF. In DNA form, the CDR3 reads TGTGCCAGCAGTGCGGACGATGACTATGGCTACACCTTC.

There are many counts of this clonotype. The CDR3 loop reads CSVASNSYEQYF. DNA of the CDR3: TGCAGCGTTGCTAGTAACTCCTACGAGCAGTACTTC. The chain carries TRBV29-1 and TRBJ2-7; D is unclear. The germline gives CDR1 SQVTM, CDR2 ANQGSEA. Trimming pared 4 bases from V and 0 bases from J, leaving 7 bases between. The CDR3 covers 12 residues.

This clonotype was found a few times. The genes are TRBV27 and TRBJ2-1; TRBD2 aligns across 9 bases. Germline values: CDR1 MNHEY, CDR2 SMNVEV (reference sequence). V shed 4 bases, J shed 8 bases, and the junction held 12 bases outside the gene matches. This CDR3 contains 16 residues. In DNA, the CDR3 is TGTGCCAGCAGTTCACTTGGCGGGGGGGCGTCACATGAGCAGTTCTTC. Amino acid sequence: CASSSLGGGASHEQFF.

The table lists this clonotype with a few counts. This chain uses TRBV7-9 with TRBJ1-2; the D is unclear. CDR1 and CDR2 from the germline V gene are SEHNR and FQNEAQ (reference sequence). CDR3 length: 14 residues. Between the trimmed V and J ends, which lost 1 base and 3 bases, there was a span of 9 bases. CDR3 residues: CASSLGAVDYGYTF. The CDR3 nucleotides read TGTGCCAGCAGCTTAGGGGCGGTTGACTATGGCTACACCTTC.

This chain joins TRBV5-1 and TRBJ2-2; tentatively, D is TRBD1 or TRBD2 (5 bases each). V was cut by 6 bases and J by 4 bases, with 13 bases left in between. Germline V CDR1 and CDR2: SGHRS, YFSETQ. The CDR3 is 14 residues long. Here the CDR3 DNA reads TGCGCCAGCAATCGGGGACCTATCACCGGGGAGCTGTTTTTT. Encoded protein: CASNRGPITGELFF.

This clonotype has just a few counts. The rearrangement joins TRBV7-9 to TRBJ2-5; D is ambiguous. Trimming stripped 3 bases from V and 5 bases from J, with 16 bases between. Germline values: CDR1 SEHNR, CDR2 FQNEAQ (reference sequence). The CDR3 loop spans 15 amino acids. CDR3 loop: CASSLGSVRLETQYF. CDR3 bases: TGTGCCAGCAGCTTGGGCTCGGTCAGGTTGGAGACCCAGTACTTC.

This clonotype was observed a few times. The rearrangement uses TRBV7-3 and TRBJ2-7; D unresolved. This CDR3 has 16 amino acids. With 5 bases removed from V and 0 bases from J, the gap between germline ends came to 17 bases. CDR1 is SGHTA, CDR2 FQGTGA, per germline. The CDR3 sequence: CASSPPTAEHSYEQYF. The CDR3, as DNA: TGTGCCAGCAGCCCCCCCACGGCGGAGCACTCCTACGAGCAGTACTTC.

The V gene is TRBV7-9, the J gene TRBJ1-1; a weak D match, TRBD1 (5 bases). Trimming stripped 4 bases from V and 3 bases from J, with 15 bases between. CDR3 length equals 15 residues. Germline V gene lookup returns CDR1 SEHNR and CDR2 FQNEAQ (reference sequence). The CDR3 DNA sequence: TGTGCCAGCAGCTCCCCCGGTGGAGGGGACACTGAAGCTTTCTTT. Its protein product is CASSSPGGGDTEAFF.

The chain recombines TRBV24-1 with TRBJ1-5; D not certain. The ends were cut back, 7 bases at V and 2 bases at J, with 14 bases in the middle. The germline gives CDR1 KGHDR, CDR2 SFDVKD. This CDR3 spans 15 amino acids. CDR3 DNA sequence: TGTGCCACCAGCGGCGACCGATCAGGCAATCAGCCCCAGCATTTT. This encodes CATSGDRSGNQPQHF.

The gene calls are TRBV18 and TRBJ1-1; D uncertain. The V gene's germline CDR1 is KGHSH and CDR2 LQKENI. V was cut by 5 bases and J by 0 bases, with 13 bases left in between. This CDR3 comprises 15 residues. The DNA of the CDR3 is TGTGCCAGCTCAGACATACAAAGACTGAACACTGAAGCTTTCTTT. Translating gives CASSDIQRLNTEAFF. The full variable domain, with the rest looked up from reference TRBV18 and TRBJ1-1, is NAGVMQNPRHLVRRRGQEARLRCSPMKGHSHVYWYRQLPEEGLKFMVYLQKENIIDESGMPKERFSAEFPKEGPSILRIQQVVRGDSAAYFCASSDIQRLNTEAFFGQGTRLTVV.

The V and J genes are TRBV3-1 and TRBJ2-1; D remains ambiguous. V was shortened by 4 bases and J by 7 bases, with 11 bases between the two germline ends. Germline CDR1 LGHDT, CDR2 YNNKEL (reference sequence). CDR3 length: 13 amino acids. CDR3 DNA: TGTGCCAGCAGCCGGCAGGCGAATAATGAGCAGTTCTTC. It codes for CASSRQANNEQFF.

This clonotype was detected many times. V and J are TRBV6-1 and TRBJ2-5; either TRBD1 or TRBD2 may fit D (5 bases each). Germline lookup yields CDR1 MNHNS and CDR2 SASEGT. V was cut by 3 bases and J by 4 bases, with 9 bases left in between. CDR3 length: 13 residues. The chain's CDR3 is CASSEGVRETQYF. CDR3 nucleotides: TGTGCCAGCAGTGAGGGGGTGAGAGAGACCCAGTACTTC.

Only a few counts were recorded for this clonotype. The V call is TRBV9, the J call TRBJ2-7; D remains unclear. Germline values: CDR1 SGDLS, CDR2 YYNGEE. The CDR3 length is 14 residues. With 3 bases removed from V and 7 bases from J, the gap between germline ends came to 17 bases. The CDR3 DNA reads TGTGCCAGCAGCGCCATAGATCCTGTGGGAGAGCAGTACTTC. Its translation: CASSAIDPVGEQYF.

This clonotype was detected a few times. V usage is TRBV5-4 and J usage is TRBJ2-7, with 9 bases fitting TRBD2. CDR3 size: 15 residues. V lost 0 bases to trimming and J lost 2 bases; unmatched junction nucleotides: 3. Germline CDR1 and CDR2: SGHNT and YYREEE (reference sequence). For the CDR3, the DNA is TGTGCCAGCAGCTTGGGGCGGGAGGGACCCTACGAGCAGTACTTC. Its protein product is CASSLGREGPYEQYF. The variable domain in full, completed from reference TRBV5-4 and TRBJ2-7, reads ETGVTQSPTHLIKTRGQQVTLRCSSQSGHNTVSWYQQALGQGPQFIFQYYREEENGRGNFPPRFSGLQFPNYSSELNVNALELDDSALYLCASSLGREGPYEQYFGPGTRLTVT.